This TCR beta chain was sequenced in a study of blood T cell repertoires in COVID-19. Study-wide background: Samples taken during acute and convalescent COVID-19 were collected in the United States, Italy and Spain. In each case, the material was cDNA or gDNA derived from T cells, B-cell-depleted T cells, or PBMCs.

Assay: immunoSEQ multiplex PCR; the TCRdb copy retains only in-frame clones and omits some. The sample consists of 210,000 or so clones, roughly 90% of them appearing once. The V end lost 2 bases, the J end lost 3 bases, and 8 bases lay between the germline ends. This CDR3 comprises 14 residues. Germline CDR1 and CDR2: SGHNT and YYREEE (reference sequence). Sequenced material: peripheral blood. This sequence was found in a woman in her sixties with acute or convalescent COVID-19. The chain has TRBV5-4 and TRBJ2-2, with a weak D call TRBD2 (6 bases). Here the CDR3 reads CASSFGGYTGELFF. The CDR3 nucleotides read TGTGCCAGCAGCTTCGGGGGTTACACCGGGGAGCTGTTTTTT.